These T cell receptor beta chains were read from a single sample in a study of blood T cell repertoires in COVID-19. Method: immunoSEQ multiplex PCR; TCRdb's copy keeps in-frame clones and lacks some. Here the sample spans about 230,000 clones, 85% to 90% being singletons. Sequenced material: PBMCs or T cells enriched from blood (not recorded which). The receptors come from a man younger than 35 who had recovered from COVID-19. CDR3s include the opening cysteine and the closing phenylalanine or tryptophan. The order of the fields is V gene, clone size, D gene, J gene, CDR3 protein, CDR3 DNA. D genes are given only for firm matches. Clone size is not always given. Where it is, it says once, few, many or a class for expanded clones.

>TRBV5-1|once|.|TRBJ1-3
CASSLATGLRNTIYF
TGCGCCAGCAGCTTGGCCACAGGGCTTAGAAACACCATATATTTT
>TRBV10-1|.|.|TRBJ2-2
CASSEDSPNTGELFF
TGCGCCAGCAGTGAGGACAGCCCGAACACCGGGGAGCTGTTTTTT
>TRBV27|once|.|TRBJ2-1
CASQGDSVTYNEQFF
TGTGCCAGCCAGGGTGACAGCGTTACCTACAATGAGCAGTTCTTC
>TRBV19|.|.|TRBJ1-5
CATLSATQGQDQPQHF
TGTGCCACCCTCTCGGCCACCCAGGGGCAAGATCAGCCCCAGCATTTT
>TRBV5-6|.|.|TRBJ2-3
CASSSTNRRDTQYF
TGTGCCAGCAGCTCTACCAACCGGAGGGATACGCAGTATTTT
>TRBV12-3/TRBV12-4|.|.|TRBJ1-2
CASSLRQGNGYTF
TGTGCCAGCAGTTTACGTCAGGGCAATGGCTACACCTTC
>TRBV7-9|.|TRBD1|TRBJ2-2
CASRETGGRSRWELFF
TGTGCCAGCAGAGAGACAGGGGGTCGGTCTCGTTGGGAGCTGTTTTTT
>TRBV28|once|TRBD1|TRBJ1-5
CASSWDRGGFSNQPQHF
TGTGCCAGCAGTTGGGACAGGGGGGGATTTAGCAATCAGCCCCAGCATTTT
>TRBV7-2|.|.|TRBJ1-2
CASSLQGGKHGYTF
TGTGCCAGCAGCTTACAGGGAGGGAAGCATGGCTACACCTTC
>TRBV3-1/TRBV3-2|.|TRBD2|TRBJ2-5
CASNAGEYQETQYF
TGTGCCAGCAACGCGGGGGAGTACCAAGAGACCCAGTACTTC
>TRBV15|.|.|TRBJ1-2
CATSRDLPSVGYTF
TGTGCCACCAGCAGAGATCTCCCCTCAGTGGGCTACACCTTC
>TRBV25-1|.|.|TRBJ2-5
CASSKRGGQETQYF
TGTGCCAGCAGCAAACGAGGGGGCCAAGAGACCCAGTACTTC
>TRBV5-6|.|TRBD1|TRBJ1-1
CASSWTGQATMNTEAFF
TGTGCCAGCAGCTGGACCGGACAGGCCACTATGAACACTGAAGCTTTCTTT
>TRBV6-5|.|TRBD2|TRBJ2-2
CASSYMTSGNTGELFF
TGTGCCAGCAGTTATATGACTAGCGGTAACACCGGGGAGCTGTTTTTT
>TRBV10-3|.|.|TRBJ1-1
CAIKDRANTEAFF
TGTGCCATCAAGGACAGAGCGAACACTGAAGCTTTCTTT
>TRBV9|.|TRBD2|TRBJ2-3
CASSVAREGEDTQYF
TGTGCCAGCAGCGTAGCGCGGGAGGGTGAAGATACGCAGTATTTT
>TRBV19|once|TRBD2|TRBJ2-7
CASSIGLAGTYEQYF
TGTGCCAGTAGTATCGGACTAGCGGGTACCTACGAGCAGTACTTC
>TRBV19|.|.|TRBJ2-5
CASSRTSQETQYF
TGTGCCAGTAGTCGGACATCCCAAGAGACCCAGTACTTC
>TRBV6-4|.|.|TRBJ2-3
CASSAAAGSTDTQYF
TGTGCCAGCAGTGCGGCGGCCGGAAGCACAGATACGCAGTATTTT
>TRBV18|once|TRBD1|TRBJ2-7
CASSREPGQIYEQYF
TGTGCCAGCTCACGAGAGCCGGGACAGATTTACGAGCAGTACTTC
>TRBV4-1|.|.|TRBJ2-3
CASSQDRGTDTQYF
TGCGCCAGCAGCCAAGATCGGGGGACAGATACGCAGTATTTT
>TRBV7-3|.|TRBD2|TRBJ2-2
CASREPGLAGAGELFF
TGTGCCAGCAGGGAACCGGGACTAGCGGGAGCCGGGGAGCTGTTTTTT
>TRBV6-5|once|.|TRBJ2-7
CASSAGTQRSREQYF
TGTGCCAGCAGCGCCGGGACTCAAAGGTCTCGGGAGCAGTACTTC
>TRBV28|.|TRBD2|TRBJ2-1
CASSTPGLAGYEQFF
TGTGCCAGCAGTACACCGGGACTAGCGGGGTATGAGCAGTTCTTC
>TRBV7-2|.|TRBD1|TRBJ2-5
CASSSNRGETQYF
TGTGCCAGCAGCTCCAACAGGGGAGAGACCCAGTACTTC
>TRBV18|.|TRBD2|TRBJ2-7
CASSPSTSGGAGEQYF
TGTGCCAGCTCACCTTCGACTAGCGGGGGGGCTGGCGAGCAGTACTTC
>TRBV10-3|.|TRBD1|TRBJ2-7
CAIRHTQDRGRFEQYF
TGTGCCATCAGACACACCCAGGACAGGGGTCGCTTCGAGCAGTACTTC